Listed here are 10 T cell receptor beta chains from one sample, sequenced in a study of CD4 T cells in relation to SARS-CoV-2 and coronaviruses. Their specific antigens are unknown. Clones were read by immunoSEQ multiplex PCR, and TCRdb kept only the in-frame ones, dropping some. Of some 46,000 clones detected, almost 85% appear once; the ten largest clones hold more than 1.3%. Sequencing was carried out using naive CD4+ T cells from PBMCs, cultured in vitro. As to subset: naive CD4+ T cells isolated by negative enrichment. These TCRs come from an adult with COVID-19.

The CDR3 DNA reads as TGTGCCAGCAGCCGCAGAGATCAGCCCCAGCATTTT. Translation: CASSRRDQPQHF. The chain links TRBV7-9 to TRBJ1-5; no clear D gene. Trimming left V 5 bases short and J 5 bases short, with 7 bases between. The CDR3 sequence is 12 residues long. Germline CDR1 and CDR2: SEHNR and FQNEAQ (reference sequence).

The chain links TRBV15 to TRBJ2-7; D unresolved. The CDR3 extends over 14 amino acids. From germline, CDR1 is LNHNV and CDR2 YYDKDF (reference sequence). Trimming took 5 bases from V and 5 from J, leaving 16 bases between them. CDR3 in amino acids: CATSPQSALHEQYF. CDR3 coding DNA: TGTGCCACCAGCCCCCAATCGGCCCTCCACGAGCAGTACTTC.

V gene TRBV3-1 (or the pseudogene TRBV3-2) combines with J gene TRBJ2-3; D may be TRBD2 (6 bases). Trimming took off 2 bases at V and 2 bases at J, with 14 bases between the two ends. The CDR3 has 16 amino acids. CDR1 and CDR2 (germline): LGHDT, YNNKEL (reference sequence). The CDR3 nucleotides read TGTGCCAGCAGCCAACGTGGCGGGACCTCCACAGATACGCAGTATTTT. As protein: CASSQRGGTSTDTQYF.

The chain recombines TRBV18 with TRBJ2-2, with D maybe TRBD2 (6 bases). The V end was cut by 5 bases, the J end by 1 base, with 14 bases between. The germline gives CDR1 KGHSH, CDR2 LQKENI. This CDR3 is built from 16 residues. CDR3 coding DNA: TGTGCCAGCTCAGGCCGGGGGTCGGGGAACACCGGGGAGCTGTTTTTT. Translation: CASSGRGSGNTGELFF.

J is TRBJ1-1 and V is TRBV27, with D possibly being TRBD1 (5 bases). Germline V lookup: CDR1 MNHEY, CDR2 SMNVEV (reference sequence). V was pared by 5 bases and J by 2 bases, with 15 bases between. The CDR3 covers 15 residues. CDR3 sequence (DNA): TGTGCCAGCAGTCCTCGGACAACTAGAAACACTGAAGCTTTCTTT. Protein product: CASSPRTTRNTEAFF.

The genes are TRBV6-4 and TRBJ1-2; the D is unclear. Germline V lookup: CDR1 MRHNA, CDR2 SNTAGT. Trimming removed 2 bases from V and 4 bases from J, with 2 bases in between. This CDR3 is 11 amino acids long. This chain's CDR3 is CASSDRYGYTF. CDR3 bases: TGTGCCAGCAGTGACCGCTATGGCTACACCTTC.

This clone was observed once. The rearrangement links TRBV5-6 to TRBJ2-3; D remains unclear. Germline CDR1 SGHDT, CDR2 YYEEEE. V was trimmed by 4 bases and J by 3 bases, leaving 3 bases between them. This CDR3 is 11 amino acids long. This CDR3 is CASSQTDTQYF. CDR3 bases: TGTGCCAGCAGCCAGACAGATACGCAGTATTTT.

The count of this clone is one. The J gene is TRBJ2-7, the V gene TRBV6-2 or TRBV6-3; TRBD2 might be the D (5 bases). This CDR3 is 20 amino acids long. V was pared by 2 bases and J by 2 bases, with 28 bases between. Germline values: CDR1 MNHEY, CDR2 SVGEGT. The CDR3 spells CASSYSFEQRVFLGTYEQYF. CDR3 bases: TGTGCCAGCAGTTACAGTTTCGAACAGAGGGTCTTTCTTGGGACCTACGAGCAGTACTTC.

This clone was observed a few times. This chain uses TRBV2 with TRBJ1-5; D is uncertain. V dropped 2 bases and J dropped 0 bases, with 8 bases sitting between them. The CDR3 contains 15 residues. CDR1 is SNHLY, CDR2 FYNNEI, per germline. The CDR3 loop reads CASSERALSNQPQHF. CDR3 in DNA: TGTGCCAGCAGTGAACGGGCACTTAGCAATCAGCCCCAGCATTTT.

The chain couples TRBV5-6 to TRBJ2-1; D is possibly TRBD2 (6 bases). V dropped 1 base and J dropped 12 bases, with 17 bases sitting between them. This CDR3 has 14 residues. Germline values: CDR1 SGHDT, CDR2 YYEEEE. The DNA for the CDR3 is TGTGCCAGCAGCTTGCAGGGTGGAAGACTAGGGCAGTTCTTC. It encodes CASSLQGGRLGQFF.